This T cell receptor beta chain was sequenced during a study of beta chain features in type 1 diabetes. The authors reverse transcribed all of the isolated RNA, so sequencing captured expressed TCRB transcripts. Profiling relied on immunoSEQ multiplex PCR, and the TCRdb table lists in-frame clones only, not all of them. This sample has roughly 180,000 clones, with about 13% found just once. Per the germline V gene, CDR1 is KGHSH and CDR2 is LQKENI. The CDR3 is 13 residues long. The germline V and J ends were trimmed by 6 bases and 8 bases, with 14 bases remaining between them. This chain connects TRBV18 to TRBJ2-1; D perhaps matches TRBD1 (5 bases). The TCR sequence derives from a woman in her late teens or twenties in good health. Material: central memory CD4+ T cells from blood. The DNA of the CDR3 is TGTGCCAGCTCGCAACTTCAGGGTTATGAGCAGTTCTTC. As protein: CASSQLQGYEQFF.